These 16 T cell receptor beta chains share one sample of origin, sequenced in a study of blood T cell repertoires in COVID-19. Repertoires were generated with immunoSEQ multiplex PCR, while TCRdb's copy carries only in-frame clones and drops some. Counted here are about 200,000 clones, 70% to 90% occurring once; the ten biggest clones make up 2.2%. Sequencing input: peripheral blood. These receptor sequences come from a man aged 25-45 years who had recovered from COVID-19.

This clone has a single count. The chain joins TRBV11-2 to TRBJ2-2, with D tentatively TRBD2 (5 bases). V lost 5 bases, J lost 4 bases, and 8 bases lay in between. Germline V CDR1 and CDR2: SGHAT, FQNNGV. This CDR3 has 13 residues. CDR3 loop: CASSRGLTGELFF. For the CDR3, the DNA is TGTGCCAGCAGCCGCGGACTCACCGGGGAGCTGTTTTTT.

V is TRBV5-1 and J is TRBJ1-1, with D tentatively TRBD1 (5 bases). This CDR3 has 15 amino acids. Germline CDR1 is SGHRS and CDR2 is YFSETQ. V lost 2 bases, J lost 6 bases, and 17 bases lay in between. The CDR3 loop reads CASSFDPIGQPEAFF. The CDR3 nucleotides are TGCGCCAGCAGCTTTGACCCCATCGGACAACCTGAAGCTTTCTTT.

The chain is built from TRBV4-2 and TRBJ2-7; D call uncertain. This CDR3 is 12 amino acids long. With 0 bases removed from V and 8 bases from J, the gap between germline ends came to 8 bases. In germline, CDR1 is LGHNA, CDR2 YNFKEQ. DNA for the CDR3: TGTGCCAGCAGCCAAGATCGAGATAAGCAGTACTTC. Translated, it gives CASSQDRDKQYF.

The rearrangement links TRBV15 to TRBJ2-7; TRBD1 matches 8 bases. Germline V CDR1 and CDR2: LNHNV, YYDKDF (reference sequence). The CDR3 spans 15 residues. Trimming took 1 base from V and 6 from J; bases not matched to a gene: 8. CDR3 amino acids: CATSRGQGARFEQYF. The CDR3 bases are TGTGCCACCAGCAGAGGGCAGGGGGCGAGGTTCGAGCAGTACTTC.

This chain links TRBV7-2 with TRBJ1-2; TRBD1 is a possible D gene (5 bases). CDR1 and CDR2 (germline): SGHTA, FQGNSA. The CDR3 sequence is 16 residues long. Trimming took off 4 bases at V and 4 bases at J, with 19 bases between the two ends. CDR3 amino acids: CASSSTGGTYIYGYTF. The CDR3 DNA follows: TGTGCCAGCAGCTCTACCGGGGGGACCTACATCTATGGCTACACCTTC. Complete variable domain (other parts from reference TRBV7-2 and TRBJ1-2): GAGVSQSPSNKVTEKGKDVELRCDPISGHTALYWYRQSLGQGLEFLIYFQGNSAPDKSGLPSDRFSAERTGGSVSTLTIQRTQQEDSAVYLCASSSTGGTYIYGYTFGSGTRLTVV.

V usage is TRBV14 and J usage is TRBJ2-1, with 9 bases fitting TRBD2. This CDR3 is 17 amino acids long. CDR1 and CDR2 (germline): SGHDN, FVKESK. Trimming removed 2 bases from V and 5 bases from J; junction bases left unmatched: 10. The CDR3 sequence is CASSQLPAGGVNNEQFF. The CDR3 bases are TGTGCCAGCAGCCAACTCCCCGCGGGGGGGGTAAACAATGAGCAGTTCTTC.

This chain joins TRBV3-1 (or the pseudogene TRBV3-2) and TRBJ2-3; TRBD2 aligns across 9 bases. Germline V gene sequence: CDR1 LGHDT, CDR2 YNNKEL (reference sequence). The junction had 3 bases not matched to a gene; V was cut back by 1 base and J by 1 base. CDR3 length: 16 amino acids. The DNA for the CDR3 is TGTGCCAGCAGCCAAGTAGCGGGGGTTCGCACAGATACGCAGTATTTT. It specifies CASSQVAGVRTDTQYF.

This clone appeared once. The chain joins TRBV5-6 to TRBJ1-5, with D possibly being TRBD1 (5 bases). Germline-derived CDR1 and CDR2 are SGHDT and YYEEEE. Trimming left V 0 bases short and J 5 bases short, with 9 bases between. The CDR3 covers 14 residues. The CDR3 sequence: CASSLDGGDQPQHF. CDR3 bases: TGTGCCAGCAGCTTGGATGGGGGGGATCAGCCCCAGCATTTT.

This clone was seen only a few times. The chain is built from TRBV5-1 and TRBJ2-1; 9 nucleotides match TRBD2. Germline V lookup: CDR1 SGHRS, CDR2 YFSETQ. Trimming at V came to 2 bases and at J to 10 bases, leaving 1 base not matched to a gene. CDR3 length equals 12 residues. The CDR3 nucleotides are TGCGCCAGCAGCTTCAGCGGGGGGGAGCAGTTCTTC. Protein product: CASSFSGGEQFF.

The V gene is TRBV19, the J gene TRBJ1-5; possible D gene TRBD1, 6 bases. Trimming pared 8 bases from V and 2 bases from J, leaving 16 bases between. Looked up from germline, CDR1 is LNHDA and CDR2 is SQIVND (reference sequence). This CDR3 contains 15 residues. The CDR3 is CASRLQGLGNQPQHF. The DNA for the CDR3 is TGTGCCAGTCGCCTACAGGGCCTCGGCAATCAGCCCCAGCATTTT.

This sequence joins TRBV6-4 and TRBJ1-6; D ambiguous. Germline loops: CDR1 MRHNA, CDR2 SNTAGT. Trimming stripped 5 bases from V and 0 bases from J, with 5 bases between. The CDR3 has 14 residues. The CDR3 DNA follows: TGTGCCAGCAGTCGGGACTCCTATAATTCACCCCTCCACTTT. Amino acid sequence: CASSRDSYNSPLHF.

V usage is TRBV12-3 or TRBV12-4 and J usage is TRBJ1-4; maybe TRBD1 (5 bases). V dropped 3 bases and J dropped 7 bases, with 9 bases sitting between them. The CDR3 is 13 residues long. The CDR3 bases are TGTGCCAGCAGTTTCCTGGGGGGTGAAAAACTGTTTTTT. It codes for CASSFLGGEKLFF.

The V and J genes are TRBV7-9 and TRBJ1-2; maybe TRBD1 (6 bases). This CDR3 comprises 18 residues. The germline V gene has CDR1 SEHNR and CDR2 FQNEAQ (reference sequence). V shed 6 bases and J shed 1 base, with 24 bases lying between them. This chain's CDR3 is CASSIVRPDRKFNYGYTF. CDR3 in DNA: TGTGCCAGCAGTATAGTCCGGCCCGACAGGAAATTTAACTATGGCTACACCTTC.

The table lists this clone with a few counts. V gene TRBV9 combines with J gene TRBJ1-4; tentative D call: TRBD1 (5 bases). The CDR3 runs to 15 residues. Trimming stripped 5 bases from V and 3 bases from J, with 14 bases between. Germline V gene data show CDR1 as SGDLS and CDR2 as YYNGEE. CDR3 amino acids: CASSWRAGSNEKLFF. CDR3 coding DNA: TGTGCCAGCAGTTGGAGGGCAGGGTCTAATGAAAAACTGTTTTTT.

The chain employs TRBV5-6 and TRBJ2-7; possible D gene TRBD1, 5 bases. CDR1 and CDR2 from the germline V gene are SGHDT and YYEEEE. The V end was cut by 2 bases, the J end by 3 bases, with 12 bases between. The CDR3 contains 14 residues. The CDR3 spells CASSFQTENYEQYF. CDR3 DNA: TGTGCCAGCAGCTTTCAGACAGAAAACTACGAGCAGTACTTC. Full variable domain (remainder filled in from reference TRBV5-6 and TRBJ2-7): DAGVTQSPTHLIKTRGQQVTLRCSPKSGHDTVSWYQQALGQGPQFIFQYYEEEERQRGNFPDRFSGHQFPNYSSELNVNALLLGDSALYLCASSFQTENYEQYFGPGTRLTVT.

The V gene is TRBV7-2, the J gene TRBJ1-4; a possible D gene is TRBD1 (5 bases). The CDR3 runs 13 residues. V lost 5 bases to trimming and J lost 7 bases, with 11 bases between them. In germline, CDR1 is SGHTA, CDR2 FQGNSA. The CDR3 sequence: CASSEGGGEKLFF. The CDR3 DNA reads as TGTGCCAGCAGCGAGGGCGGGGGTGAAAAACTGTTTTTT.